In its sample, the clone carrying this T cell receptor beta chain was seen a few times. No antigen is known for it. The study ran its PCR with 60 Vbeta and 13 Jbeta primers. The repertoire was sequenced with immunoSEQ multiplex PCR; TCRdb's copy has only in-frame clones and lacks some. The sample yields over 100,000 clones, more than 65% seen once. This record belongs to a study of cytomegalovirus exposure and HLA in healthy donors. From germline, CDR1 is MNHNY and CDR2 SVGAGI (reference sequence). V lost 4 bases, J lost 0 bases, and 2 bases stayed unmatched. This CDR3 has 15 residues. Whole-study results and caveats: Near-uniform donor sequencing depth was presumed by presence/absence analyses.

Material: PBMCs. This sequence joins TRBV6-6 and TRBJ2-2; 7 positions match TRBD1. The receptor's source is a man aged 35 to 55 in good health and CMV-seropositive. The CDR3 region has the DNA TGTGCCAGCAGTTGGGGACAGCCGAACACCGGGGAGCTGTTTTTT. Its translation: CASSWGQPNTGELFF.